Each of the 14 T cell receptor beta chains below was sequenced from the same sample in a study of OX40 agonist ivuxolimab in advanced cancers. Data came from immunoSEQ multiplex PCR; TCRdb stores just in-frame clones and leaves some out. The sample includes 25,000 to 35,000 clones, about 86% of them seen just once. This specimen consisted of CD4+ or CD8+ T cells sorted from blood, obtained in a trial of the OX40 agonist ivuxolimab. The receptors shown here come from an adult with an advanced solid tumor such as melanoma, head and neck, liver or kidney cancer.

The V call is TRBV10-1, the J call TRBJ2-7; a weak D match, TRBD2 (5 bases). Germline CDR1 and CDR2: WNHNN and SYGVQD (reference sequence). The CDR3 runs 15 residues. The V and J ends lost 0 bases and 0 bases respectively, with 9 bases between them. The CDR3 spells CASSESSGSSYEQYF. The CDR3 bases are TGCGCCAGCAGTGAGTCAAGCGGAAGCTCCTACGAGCAGTACTTC.

The rearrangement uses TRBV25-1 and TRBJ2-1, with D perhaps assigned TRBD1 or TRBD2 (5 bases each). CDR1 is MGHDK and CDR2 is SYGVNS in the germline V gene. The CDR3 extends over 14 amino acids. V was clipped by 1 base and J by 6 bases, with 10 bases between them. The CDR3 DNA is TGTGCCAGCAGTGAATTGGTAGGGACCAATGAGCAGTTCTTC. Its protein product is CASSELVGTNEQFF.

This clone was counted a few times. Distinct nucleotide sequences in the sample also encode this CDR3. The chain is built from TRBV4-1 and TRBJ2-7; either TRBD1 or TRBD2 may fit D (5 bases each). There are 15 residues in the CDR3. Germline V gene data show CDR1 as MGHRA and CDR2 as YSYEKL. The ends were cut back, 1 base at V and 7 bases at J, with 17 bases in the middle. The CDR3 is CASSQVTGPRVEQYF. CDR3 in DNA: TGCGCCAGCAGCCAAGTTACGGGACCCAGAGTAGAGCAGTACTTC.

This clone has just one count. The chain recombines TRBV27 with TRBJ2-7; 9 bases are shared with TRBD1. This CDR3 is built from 15 residues. Germline CDR1 and CDR2: MNHEY and SMNVEV (reference sequence). V was pared by 3 bases and J by 7 bases, with 10 bases of the junction left unmatched. The CDR3 region has the DNA TGTGCCAGCAGTTTCCGGGGACAGGGAATTTGGGAGCAGTACTTC. It is translated as CASSFRGQGIWEQYF.

The rearrangement joins TRBV9 to TRBJ2-3; 8 bases agree with TRBD2. This CDR3 has 15 amino acids. The germline CDR1 and CDR2 sequences are SGDLS and YYNGEE. V was pared by 0 bases and J by 6 bases, with 6 bases of the junction left unmatched. The CDR3 loop reads CASSVEGLAKDTQYF. The DNA for the CDR3 is TGTGCCAGCAGCGTAGAAGGACTAGCTAAGGATACGCAGTATTTT.

The chain links TRBV9 to TRBJ2-3; 8 nucleotides agree with TRBD2. The CDR3 has 15 amino acids. J gave up 2 bases and V 1 base, and 3 bases lay outside the gene matches. The V gene's germline CDR1 is SGDLS and CDR2 YYNGEE. CDR3 DNA sequence: TGTGCCAGCAGCGTAAGGCGGGGGGCCACAGATACGCAGTATTTT. This sequence encodes CASSVRRGATDTQYF.

The rearrangement joins TRBV9 to TRBJ2-2; D is possibly TRBD2 (6 bases). This CDR3 spans 16 amino acids. V lost 3 bases, J lost 0 bases, and 12 bases lay in between. In germline, CDR1 is SGDLS, CDR2 YYNGEE. The CDR3 loop reads CASSGFSGPNTGELFF. CDR3 nucleotides: TGTGCCAGCAGCGGGTTTAGCGGTCCGAACACCGGGGAGCTGTTTTTT.

V and J are TRBV4-1 and TRBJ2-1; no definite D call. This CDR3 is built from 17 residues. Trimming removed 4 bases at V and 0 bases at J, with 16 bases between. Germline assignment: CDR1 MGHRA and CDR2 YSYEKL. CDR3 sequence: CASSPNPASSSYNEQFF. The CDR3 DNA reads TGCGCCAGCAGCCCTAATCCGGCATCGAGCTCCTACAATGAGCAGTTCTTC.

The chain uses TRBV5-1 and TRBJ2-4, with 9 bases aligning to TRBD2. The CDR3 runs to 16 residues. The germline V gene has CDR1 SGHRS and CDR2 YFSETQ. The ends lost 7 bases at V and 0 bases at J; junction bases unmatched: 8. The CDR3 loop reads CASEEGSGRAKNIQYF. The CDR3 DNA is TGCGCCAGCGAAGAAGGTAGCGGGAGAGCCAAAAACATTCAGTACTTC. Variable domain in full (rest from reference TRBV5-1 and TRBJ2-4): KAGVTQTPRYLIKTRGQQVTLSCSPISGHRSVSWYQQTPGQGLQFLFEYFSETQRNKGNFPGRFSGRQFSNSRSEMNVSTLELGDSALYLCASEEGSGRAKNIQYFGAGTRLSVL.

V usage is TRBV2 and J usage is TRBJ1-5; D gene unclear. CDR3 length equals 17 residues. V was clipped by 0 bases and J by 2 bases, with 14 bases between them. The germline gives CDR1 SNHLY, CDR2 FYNNEI. This CDR3 is CASSEALRVGGNQPQHF. CDR3 bases: TGTGCCAGCAGTGAAGCGCTTCGGGTTGGAGGCAATCAGCCCCAGCATTTT.

The rearrangement links TRBV15 to TRBJ1-5; perhaps TRBD1 as D (5 bases). Per the germline V gene, CDR1 is LNHNV and CDR2 is YYDKDF (reference sequence). The V end lost 3 bases, the J end lost 5 bases, and 11 bases lay between the germline ends. The CDR3 extends over 14 amino acids. The CDR3 DNA sequence: TGTGCCACCAGCAGTGGGGGGTCCTATCAGCCCCAGCATTTT. Amino acid sequence: CATSSGGSYQPQHF.

This clone was seen just once. The V call is TRBV15, the J call TRBJ2-3; 9 bases line up with TRBD1. CDR1 LNHNV and CDR2 YYDKDF come from the germline V gene (reference sequence). The trim removed 3 bases at V and 4 bases at J, leaving 8 bases unmatched. The CDR3 runs 16 residues. The DNA for the CDR3 is TGTGCCACCAGCAGTAATCCGGGACAGGGTGCAGATACGCAGTATTTT. Encoded protein: CATSSNPGQGADTQYF.

This rearrangement joins TRBV7-9 to TRBJ2-2; TRBD1 matches at 10 bases. V was clipped by 0 bases and J by 3 bases; unmatched bases: 4. Germline V lookup: CDR1 SEHNR, CDR2 FQNEAQ (reference sequence). This CDR3 comprises 17 residues. CDR3 sequence reads: CASSLALTGGDTGELFF. Here the CDR3 DNA reads TGTGCCAGCAGCTTAGCGTTGACAGGGGGCGACACCGGGGAGCTGTTTTTT.

The chain recombines TRBV5-6 with TRBJ2-1; D is undetermined. Germline V gives CDR1 SGHDT, CDR2 YYEEEE. CDR3 length equals 12 residues. The V end was cut by 0 bases, the J end by 5 bases, with 3 bases between. CDR3 sequence reads: CASSLVNNEQFF. CDR3 in DNA: TGTGCCAGCAGCTTGGTAAACAATGAGCAGTTCTTC.